This T cell receptor (beta chain) was found in a study of blood T cell repertoires in COVID-19. Measured with immunoSEQ multiplex PCR; TCRdb has only the in-frame clones, and not every one. The sample shows about 120,000 clones, 84% of them seen only once. Allocation to cohorts depended on clinical history reported by the participants. Among Cohort 3 donors, those recovered had two negative PCRs, clearance, or symptom resolution. Trimming left V 0 bases short and J 11 bases short, with 13 bases between. The CDR3 runs to 13 residues. Material: PBMCs or T cells enriched from blood (not recorded which). The sequence derives from a woman in her 30s who had recovered from COVID-19. V and J are TRBV12-3 or TRBV12-4 and TRBJ1-1; D is unresolved. CDR3 bases: TGTGCCAGCAGTTTAGCGCTGACCCTGCGGGCTTTCTTT. Translated: CASSLALTLRAFF.